This TCR beta chain was obtained from a study of blood T cell repertoires in COVID-19. The V gene lost 0 bases and the J gene lost 7 bases, with 13 bases spanning the gap. From germline, CDR1 is MNHEY and CDR2 SVGAGI. There are 14 residues in the CDR3. Some clones are missing from TCRdb's copy, which holds only in-frame ones; the method was immunoSEQ multiplex PCR. The table lists 300,000 to 450,000 clones, around 87% of them singletons. Individuals aged roughly 18 to 90 years were recruited from roughly 23 US areas. Two consecutive negative NP/OP PCR tests, clearance, or resolved symptoms defined Cohort 3 recovery.

The sequence derives from a young man who had recovered from COVID-19. The sequencing sample was made of PBMCs or T cells enriched from blood (not recorded which). The chain combines TRBV6-5 with TRBJ2-7; D might be TRBD1 (6 bases). For the CDR3, the DNA is TGTGCCAGCAGTTACTCGACAGGAAGAAGAGAGCAGTACTTC. It yields the protein CASSYSTGRREQYF.